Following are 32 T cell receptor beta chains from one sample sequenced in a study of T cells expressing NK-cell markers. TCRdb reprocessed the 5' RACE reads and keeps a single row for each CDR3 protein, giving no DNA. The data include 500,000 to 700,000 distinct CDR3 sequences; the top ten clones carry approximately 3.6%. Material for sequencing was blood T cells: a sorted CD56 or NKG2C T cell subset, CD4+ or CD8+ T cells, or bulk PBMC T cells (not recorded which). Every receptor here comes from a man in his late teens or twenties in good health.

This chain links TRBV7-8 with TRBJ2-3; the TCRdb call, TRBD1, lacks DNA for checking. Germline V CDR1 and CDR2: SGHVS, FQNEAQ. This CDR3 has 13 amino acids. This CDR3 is CASILRAGNTQYF. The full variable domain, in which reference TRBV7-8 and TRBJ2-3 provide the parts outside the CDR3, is GAGVSQSPRYKVAKRGQDVALRCDPISGHVSLFWYQQALGQGPEFLTYFQNEAQLDKSGLPSDRFFAERPEGSVSTLKIQRTQQEDSAVYLCASILRAGNTQYFGPGTRLTVL.

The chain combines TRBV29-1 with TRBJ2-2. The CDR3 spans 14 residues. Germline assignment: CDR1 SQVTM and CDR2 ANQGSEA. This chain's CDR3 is CSVEDTRNTGELFF.

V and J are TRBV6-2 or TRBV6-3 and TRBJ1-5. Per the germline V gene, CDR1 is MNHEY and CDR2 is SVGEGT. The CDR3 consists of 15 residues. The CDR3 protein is CASSLTFRSNQPQHF.

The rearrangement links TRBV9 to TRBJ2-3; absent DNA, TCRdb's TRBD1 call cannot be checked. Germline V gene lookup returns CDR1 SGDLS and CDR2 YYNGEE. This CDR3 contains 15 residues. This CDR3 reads CASSVEGTAGDTQYF. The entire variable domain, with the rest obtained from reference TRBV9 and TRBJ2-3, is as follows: DSGVTQTPKHLITATGQRVTLRCSPRSGDLSVYWYQQSLDQGLQFLIQYYNGEERAKGNILERFSAQQFPDLHSELNLSSLELGDSALYFCASSVEGTAGDTQYFGPGTRLTVL.

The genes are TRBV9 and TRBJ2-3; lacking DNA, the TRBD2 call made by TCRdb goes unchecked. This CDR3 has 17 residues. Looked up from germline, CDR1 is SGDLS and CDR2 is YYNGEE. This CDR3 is CASSVELGLADTDTQYF.

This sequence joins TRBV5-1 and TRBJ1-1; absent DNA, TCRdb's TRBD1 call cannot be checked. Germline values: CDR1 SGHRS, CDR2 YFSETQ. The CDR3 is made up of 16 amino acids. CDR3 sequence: CASSLWGAGMNTEAFF. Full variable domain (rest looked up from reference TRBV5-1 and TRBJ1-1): KAGVTQTPRYLIKTRGQQVTLSCSPISGHRSVSWYQQTPGQGLQFLFEYFSETQRNKGNFPGRFSGRQFSNSRSEMNVSTLELGDSALYLCASSLWGAGMNTEAFFGQGTRLTVV.

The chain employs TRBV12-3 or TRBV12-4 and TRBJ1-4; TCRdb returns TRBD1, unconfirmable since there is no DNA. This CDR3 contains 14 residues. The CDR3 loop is CASSPGDRNEKLFF.

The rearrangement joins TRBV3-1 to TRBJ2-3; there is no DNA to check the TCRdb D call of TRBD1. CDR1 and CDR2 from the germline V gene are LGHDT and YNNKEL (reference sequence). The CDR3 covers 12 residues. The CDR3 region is CASRTSGDTQYF.

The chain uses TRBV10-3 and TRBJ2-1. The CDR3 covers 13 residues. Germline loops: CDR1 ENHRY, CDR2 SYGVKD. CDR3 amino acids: CAISDDRYNEQFF.

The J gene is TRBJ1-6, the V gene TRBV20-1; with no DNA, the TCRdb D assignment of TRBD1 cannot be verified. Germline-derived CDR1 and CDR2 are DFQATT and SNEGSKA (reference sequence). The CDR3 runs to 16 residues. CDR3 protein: CSARPPATSHNSPLHF.

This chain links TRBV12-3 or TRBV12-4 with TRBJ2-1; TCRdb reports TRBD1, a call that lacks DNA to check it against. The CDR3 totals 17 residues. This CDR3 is CASSPPPGTPLKDEQFF.

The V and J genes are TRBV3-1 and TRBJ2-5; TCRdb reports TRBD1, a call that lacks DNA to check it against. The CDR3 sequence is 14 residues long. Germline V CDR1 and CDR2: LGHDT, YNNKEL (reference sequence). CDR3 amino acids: CASSLPGGAETQYF.

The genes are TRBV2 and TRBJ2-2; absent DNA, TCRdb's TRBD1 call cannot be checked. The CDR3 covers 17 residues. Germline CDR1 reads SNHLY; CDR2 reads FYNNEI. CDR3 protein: CASSYGPGGVDTGELFF.

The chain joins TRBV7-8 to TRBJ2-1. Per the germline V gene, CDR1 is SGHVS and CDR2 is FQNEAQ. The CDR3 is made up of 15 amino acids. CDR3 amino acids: CASSPTELSYNEQFF.

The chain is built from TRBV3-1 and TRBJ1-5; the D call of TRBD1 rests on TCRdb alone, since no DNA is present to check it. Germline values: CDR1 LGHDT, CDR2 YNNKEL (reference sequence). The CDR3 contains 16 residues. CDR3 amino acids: CASSQDLEGGVQPQHF.

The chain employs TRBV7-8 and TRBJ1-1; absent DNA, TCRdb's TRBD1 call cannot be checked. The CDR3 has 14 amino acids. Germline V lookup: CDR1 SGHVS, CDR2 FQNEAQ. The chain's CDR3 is CASSPKTGGSEAFF.

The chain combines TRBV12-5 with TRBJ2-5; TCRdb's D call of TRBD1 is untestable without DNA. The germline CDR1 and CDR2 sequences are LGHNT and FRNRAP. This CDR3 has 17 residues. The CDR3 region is CASGLRSEDRGQETQYF. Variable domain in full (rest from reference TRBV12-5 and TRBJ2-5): DARVTQTPRHKVTEMGQEVTMRCQPILGHNTVFWYRQTMMQGLELLAYFRNRAPLDDSGMPKDRFSAEMPDATLATLKIQPSEPRDSAVYFCASGLRSEDRGQETQYFGPGTRLLVL.

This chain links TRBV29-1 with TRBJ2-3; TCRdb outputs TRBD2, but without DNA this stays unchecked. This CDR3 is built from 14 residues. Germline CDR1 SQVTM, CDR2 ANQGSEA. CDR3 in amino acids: CSGAGGRPVDTQYF.

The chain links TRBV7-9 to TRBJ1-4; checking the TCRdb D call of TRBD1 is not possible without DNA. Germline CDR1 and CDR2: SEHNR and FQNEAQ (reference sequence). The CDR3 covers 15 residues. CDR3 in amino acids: CASSLAEGWNEKLFF.

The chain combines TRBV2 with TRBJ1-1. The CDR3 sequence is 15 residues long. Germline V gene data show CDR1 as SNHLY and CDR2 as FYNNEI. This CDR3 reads CASSEARLFSPEAFF.

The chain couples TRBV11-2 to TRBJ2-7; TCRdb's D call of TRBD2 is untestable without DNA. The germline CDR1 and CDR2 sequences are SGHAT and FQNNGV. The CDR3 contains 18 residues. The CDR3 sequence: CASSLTRGLAGATYEQYF. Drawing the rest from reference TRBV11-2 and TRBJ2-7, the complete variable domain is EAGVAQSPRYKIIEKRQSVAFWCNPISGHATLYWYQQILGQGPKLLIQFQNNGVVDDSQLPKDRFSAERLKGVDSTLKIQPAKLEDSAVYLCASSLTRGLAGATYEQYFGPGTRLTVT.

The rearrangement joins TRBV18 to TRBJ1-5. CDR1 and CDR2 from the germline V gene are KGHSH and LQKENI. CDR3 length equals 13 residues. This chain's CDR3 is CASSPVSNQPQHF. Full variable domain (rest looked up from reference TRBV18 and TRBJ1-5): NAGVMQNPRHLVRRRGQEARLRCSPMKGHSHVYWYRQLPEEGLKFMVYLQKENIIDESGMPKERFSAEFPKEGPSILRIQQVVRGDSAAYFCASSPVSNQPQHFGDGTRLSIL.

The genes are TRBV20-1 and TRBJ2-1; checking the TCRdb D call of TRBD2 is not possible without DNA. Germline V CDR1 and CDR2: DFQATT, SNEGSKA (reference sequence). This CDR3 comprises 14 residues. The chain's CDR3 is CSATTSGSVNEQFF.

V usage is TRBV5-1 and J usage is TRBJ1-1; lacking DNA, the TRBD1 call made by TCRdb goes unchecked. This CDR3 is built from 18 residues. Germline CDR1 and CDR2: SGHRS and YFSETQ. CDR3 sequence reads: CASSKTWDREIMNTEAFF.

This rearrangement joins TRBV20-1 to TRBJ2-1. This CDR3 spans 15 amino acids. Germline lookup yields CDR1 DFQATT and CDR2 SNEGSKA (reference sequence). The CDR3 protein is CSARDGQVYYNEQFF.

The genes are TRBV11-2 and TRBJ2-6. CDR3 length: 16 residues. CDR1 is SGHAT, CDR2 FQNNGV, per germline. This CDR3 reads CASSLDRVSGANVLTF. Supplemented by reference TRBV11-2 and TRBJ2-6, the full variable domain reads EAGVAQSPRYKIIEKRQSVAFWCNPISGHATLYWYQQILGQGPKLLIQFQNNGVVDDSQLPKDRFSAERLKGVDSTLKIQPAKLEDSAVYLCASSLDRVSGANVLTFGAGSRLTVL.

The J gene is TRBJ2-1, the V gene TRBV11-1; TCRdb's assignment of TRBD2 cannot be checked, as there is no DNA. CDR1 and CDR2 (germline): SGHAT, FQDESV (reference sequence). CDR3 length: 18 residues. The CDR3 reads CASSLRSVGSSGAKEQFF.

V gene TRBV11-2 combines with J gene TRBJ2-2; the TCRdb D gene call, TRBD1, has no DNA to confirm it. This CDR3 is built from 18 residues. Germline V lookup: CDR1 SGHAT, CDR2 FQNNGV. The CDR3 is CASSLVPPGTANTGELFF.

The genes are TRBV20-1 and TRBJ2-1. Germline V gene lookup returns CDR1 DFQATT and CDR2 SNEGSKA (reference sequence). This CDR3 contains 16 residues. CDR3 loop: CSASYGRRVSYNEQFF.

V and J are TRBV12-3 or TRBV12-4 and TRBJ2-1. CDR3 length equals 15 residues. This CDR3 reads CASRISGSGGAEQFF.

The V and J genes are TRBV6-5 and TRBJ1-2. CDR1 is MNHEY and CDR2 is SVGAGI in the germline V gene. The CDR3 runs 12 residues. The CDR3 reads CATSQGGSGYTF.

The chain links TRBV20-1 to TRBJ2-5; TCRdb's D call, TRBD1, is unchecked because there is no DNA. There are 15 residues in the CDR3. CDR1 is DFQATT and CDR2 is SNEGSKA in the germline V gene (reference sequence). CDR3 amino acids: CSASSGTNYQETQYF.